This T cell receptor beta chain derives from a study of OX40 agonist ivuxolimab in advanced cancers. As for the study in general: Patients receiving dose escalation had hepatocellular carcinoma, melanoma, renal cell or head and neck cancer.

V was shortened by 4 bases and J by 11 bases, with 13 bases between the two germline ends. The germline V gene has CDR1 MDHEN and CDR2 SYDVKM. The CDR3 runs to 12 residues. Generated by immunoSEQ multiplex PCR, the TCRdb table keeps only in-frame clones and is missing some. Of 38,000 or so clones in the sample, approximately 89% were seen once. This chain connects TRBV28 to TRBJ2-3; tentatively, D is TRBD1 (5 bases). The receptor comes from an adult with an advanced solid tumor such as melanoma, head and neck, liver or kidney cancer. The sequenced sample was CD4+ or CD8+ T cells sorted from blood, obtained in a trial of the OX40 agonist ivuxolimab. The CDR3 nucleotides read TGTGCCAGCAGTTCACGACAGATAATGCAGTATTTT. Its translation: CASSSRQIMQYF.